A selection of T cell receptor beta chains follows, all from one sample in a study of OX40 agonist ivuxolimab in advanced cancers. Sequencing was performed with immunoSEQ multiplex PCR; in TCRdb, only in-frame clones are kept and a portion is missing. In the table there are about 95,000 clones, around nine tenths of which are singletons. The sequenced sample was CD4+ or CD8+ T cells sorted from blood, obtained in a trial of the OX40 agonist ivuxolimab. These receptors were collected from an adult with an advanced solid tumor such as melanoma, head and neck, liver or kidney cancer. Both conserved end residues are part of each CDR3. D genes are given only for firm matches. Some rows have no size entry. The others give once, few or many, or a class for an expanded clone.

cdr3_length,clone_size,d_call,v_call,j_call,cdr3_aa,cdr3_nt
15,NA,TRBD2,TRBV5-1,TRBJ2-1,CASSLAGGRGDEQFF,TGCGCCAGCAGCTTGGCCGGCGGGCGGGGGGATGAGCAGTTCTTC
17,NA,NA,TRBV2,TRBJ1-2,CASSEDALRADGYGYTF,TGTGCCAGCAGTGAAGACGCCCTTAGAGCTGATGGCTATGGCTACACCTTC
13,NA,NA,TRBV7-2,TRBJ2-1,CASSWVSGNEQFF,TGTGCCAGCAGCTGGGTATCGGGCAATGAGCAGTTCTTC
14,NA,NA,TRBV5-1,TRBJ2-7,CASSHEARLGEQYF,TGCGCCAGCAGTCACGAAGCGAGGCTGGGCGAGCAGTACTTC
12,NA,NA,TRBV10-3,TRBJ2-5,CAISDGGSAQYF,TGTGCCATCAGTGACGGTGGATCGGCCCAGTACTTC
16,NA,TRBD1,TRBV4-2,TRBJ1-6,CASTFEGTGGHSPLHF,TGTGCCAGCACGTTCGAGGGAACAGGGGGACATTCACCCCTCCACTTT
14,NA,NA,TRBV30,TRBJ1-5,CAWSVGLSNQPQHF,TGTGCCTGGAGTGTAGGGCTTAGCAATCAGCCCCAGCATTTT
13,NA,NA,TRBV19,TRBJ1-2,CASSIMGNYGYTF,TGTGCCAGTAGTATCATGGGCAACTATGGCTACACCTTC
13,NA,NA,TRBV27,TRBJ2-5,CASSQRRQETQYF,TGTGCCAGCAGTCAAAGACGTCAAGAGACCCAGTACTTC
17,NA,TRBD2,TRBV5-5,TRBJ2-5,CASSLRWTSGGGETQYF,TGTGCCAGCAGCTTGAGGTGGACTAGCGGGGGCGGGGAGACCCAGTACTTC
13,NA,NA,TRBV5-1,TRBJ2-3,CASEPTGSDTQYF,TGCGCCAGCGAGCCAACGGGGAGCGATACGCAGTATTTT
14,few,NA,TRBV11-2,TRBJ2-3,CASSLGTATDTQYF,TGTGCCAGCAGCTTAGGGACAGCCACAGATACGCAGTATTTT
14,NA,TRBD1,TRBV19,TRBJ1-5,CASRETGVNQPQHF,TGTGCCAGTAGGGAGACAGGGGTTAATCAGCCCCAGCATTTT
15,NA,TRBD2,TRBV11-2,TRBJ2-7,CASSLGRGGPYEQYF,TGTGCCAGCAGCTTGGGGAGGGGCGGGCCCTACGAGCAGTACTTC
13,NA,TRBD1,TRBV6-1,TRBJ2-7,CASRDREPYEQYF,TGTGCCAGCAGAGACAGGGAACCCTACGAGCAGTACTTC
14,NA,NA,TRBV19,TRBJ1-2,CATSRKGVNYGYTF,TGTGCCACCTCGAGGAAGGGGGTAAACTATGGCTACACCTTC
14,NA,TRBD2,TRBV7-2,TRBJ2-3,CAGGLAGGADTQYF,TGTGCAGGGGGACTAGCGGGAGGGGCAGATACGCAGTATTTT
18,NA,NA,TRBV7-6,TRBJ2-2,CASSLERGTAAFTGELFF,TGTGCCAGCAGCTTAGAACGGGGGACAGCCGCGTTCACCGGGGAGCTGTTTTTT
16,NA,TRBD2,TRBV28,TRBJ2-1,CASSDSGLAGNNEQFF,TGTGCCAGCAGTGACTCCGGACTAGCGGGGAACAATGAGCAGTTCTTC
14,NA,NA,TRBV27,TRBJ2-2,CASHRTANTGELFF,TGTGCCAGCCATCGGACCGCGAACACCGGGGAGCTGTTTTTT
14,NA,NA,TRBV11-2,TRBJ1-5,CASSLDSAGQPQHF,TGTGCCAGCAGCTTAGATTCGGCAGGACAGCCCCAGCATTTT
12,NA,NA,TRBV7-2,TRBJ2-3,CASSLNSLAWDF,TGTGCCAGCAGCTTAAACAGTTTAGCTTGGGATTTT
15,NA,NA,TRBV2,TRBJ1-5,CASSEGVQVGQPQHF,TGTGCCAGCAGTGAAGGTGTACAGGTAGGGCAGCCCCAGCATTTT
17,once,TRBD1,TRBV7-2,TRBJ2-5,CASSEPGQGASQETQYF,TGTGCCAGCAGCGAACCGGGACAGGGGGCCAGTCAAGAGACCCAGTACTTC
14,NA,TRBD2,TRBV7-2,TRBJ2-3,CASSRTSGTDTQYF,TGTGCCAGCAGCCGGACTAGCGGCACAGATACGCAGTATTTT
13,NA,TRBD1,TRBV5-1,TRBJ1-1,CASSGTVGTEAFF,TGCGCCAGCAGTGGGACAGTGGGAACTGAAGCTTTCTTT
19,NA,NA,TRBV15,TRBJ2-1,CATSRDLDAEAGRNREQFF,TGTGCCACCAGCAGAGATCTTGACGCCGAGGCGGGAAGGAACCGTGAGCAGTTCTTC
12,NA,NA,TRBV6-1,TRBJ1-6,CASSETGSPLHF,TGTGCCAGCAGTGAAACCGGATCACCCCTCCACTTT
15,NA,NA,TRBV27,TRBJ1-1,CASSPGSGPNTEAFF,TGTGCCAGCAGCCCCGGCTCAGGGCCGAACACTGAAGCTTTCTTT